This T cell receptor beta chain was captured in a study of regulatory dendritic cells for organ transplantation. Study details: On day 6, the dendritic cells were exposed to LPS.

CFSE-labeled sorted T cells met regulatory or mature dendritic cells for 5 to 6 days. Study-wide findings and caveats: Memory CD8+ clonal expansion seemed more limited with regulatory than mature dendritic cells. Alloreactive memory CD8+ T cell pools varied considerably between individuals. Naive T cells showed high diversity, memory cells less, memory CD8+ least.

Assay used: immunoSEQ multiplex PCR; TCRdb lists only in-frame clones, some missing. The sample has roughly 12,000 clones, just under 90% seen once. Worth noting for this clone: As yet, its antigen is unknown.

The CDR3 totals 13 residues. CDR1 SNHLY and CDR2 FYNNEI come from the germline V gene. V was cut by 6 bases and J by 0 bases, with 9 bases left in between. This sequence originates from a human donor in good health. Sequencing was carried out using naive CD8+ T cells from blood cultured with regulatory dendritic cells. Described subset: CD45RA+ naive T cells. J is TRBJ2-7 and V is TRBV2; unclear D gene. Written as DNA, the CDR3 is TGTGCCAGCAGACTACGTGGCTCCTACGAGCAGTACTTC. It is translated as CASRLRGSYEQYF.